What follows are 21 T cell receptor beta chains derived from one specimen sequenced in a study of response to subunit inactivated influenza vaccine. TCRdb reanalysed the RT-PCR reads using MiXCR and keeps one entry per CDR3 protein. Of more than 400,000 distinct CDR3 sequences in the sample, 6% to 9% were seen once. This specimen was PBMCs from blood, taken less than 30 months after vaccination. Source of these receptors: a man aged 50 to 69 who received an inactivated influenza vaccine.

This clonotype was counted ten times or more. The V gene is TRBV27, the J gene TRBJ2-3; TRBD1 might be the D (5 bases). CDR3 size: 13 residues. V shed 3 bases and J shed 6 bases, with 10 bases lying between them. From germline, CDR1 is MNHEY and CDR2 SMNVEV (reference sequence). As DNA, the CDR3 is TGTGCCAGCAGTTTTGGGGCAGAGGATACGCAGTATTTT. Its translation: CASSFGAEDTQYF.

This clonotype was counted many times. The chain links TRBV27 to TRBJ2-5, with 11 bases aligning to TRBD2. The trim removed 3 bases at V and 5 bases at J, leaving 8 bases unmatched. Germline CDR1 is MNHEY and CDR2 is SMNVEV (reference sequence). This CDR3 spans 16 amino acids. CDR3 protein: CASSFDGASGRETQYF. CDR3 sequence (DNA): TGTGCCAGCAGTTTCGACGGGGCTAGCGGGAGGGAGACCCAGTACTTC.

This clonotype has at least ten counts. The CDR3 DNA reads TGTGCCATCAGTGAGTCGATTAGGTCACGCGGCCCTGGGAGGATGGGAGTGTCCGGCAATGAGCAGTTCTTC. Amino acids: CAISESIRSRGPGRMGVSGNEQFF. The chain is built from TRBV10-3 and TRBJ2-1, with D tentatively TRBD2 (6 bases). Germline V lookup: CDR1 ENHRY, CDR2 SYGVKD. This CDR3 is built from 24 residues. Trimming left V 0 bases short and J 6 bases short, with 39 bases between.

The table lists this clonotype with many counts. The chain recombines TRBV6-1 with TRBJ2-7, with 7 nucleotides matching TRBD2. Per germline, CDR1 MNHNS and CDR2 SASEGT. The CDR3 totals 13 residues. J was trimmed by 3 bases and V by 7 bases; bases with no gene match: 6. CDR3 in DNA: TGTGCCAGCACGGGGACTACCGTCTACGAGCAGTACTTC. Its translation is CASTGTTVYEQYF.

Only a few counts were recorded for this clonotype. The chain recombines TRBV20-1 with TRBJ2-1; weak D call: TRBD2 (7 bases). The CDR3 has 13 amino acids. In germline, CDR1 is DFQATT, CDR2 SNEGSKA (reference sequence). Trimming left V 3 bases short and J 16 bases short, with 22 bases between. CDR3 in amino acids: CSASLEGGREGFF. DNA for the CDR3: TGCAGTGCTAGCTTGGAGGGGGGGCGGGAAGGTTTCTTC.

In this sample, this clonotype turned up a few times. The chain has TRBV6-2 or TRBV6-3 and TRBJ1-1; D gene ambiguous. Looked up from germline, CDR1 is MNHEY and CDR2 is SVGEGT. V was pared by 6 bases and J by 7 bases, with 18 bases between. This CDR3 is built from 14 residues. The CDR3, as DNA: TGTGCCAGCAGCCTACGGGCATTAGGACGTGAAGCTTTCTTT. Its protein product is CASSLRALGREAFF.

The rearrangement links TRBV10-3 to TRBJ1-2; TRBD1 matches 7 bases. The CDR3 is 13 amino acids. CDR1 and CDR2 from the germline V gene are ENHRY and SYGVKD. Trimming took 4 bases from V and 3 from J; bases not matched to a gene: 2. The CDR3 protein is CAISGTGDYGYTF. CDR3 nucleotides: TGTGCCATCAGTGGGACAGGCGACTATGGCTACACCTTC.

The chain uses TRBV20-1 and TRBJ1-4, with 11 bases that match TRBD1. The germline CDR1 and CDR2 sequences are DFQATT and SNEGSKA (reference sequence). The V and J ends lost 6 bases and 7 bases, in that order; junction bases with no gene match: 10. The CDR3 has 15 residues. In DNA form, the CDR3 reads TGCAGTGCGCCAGACCGGACAGGGGGCTTTGAAAAACTGTTTTTT. Translation: CSAPDRTGGFEKLFF.

The J gene is TRBJ2-1, the V gene TRBV2; tentatively, D is TRBD1 or TRBD2 (6 bases each). Trimming pared 6 bases from V and 5 bases from J, leaving 17 bases between. The CDR3 consists of 15 residues. Germline V CDR1 and CDR2: SNHLY, FYNNEI. CDR3 in DNA: TGTGCCAGCAGCCCGGAGTTGGGGGGCCACAATGAGCAGTTCTTC. Its protein product is CASSPELGGHNEQFF.

This clonotype occurred many times. V gene TRBV9 combines with J gene TRBJ1-1; weak D call: TRBD1 (6 bases). There are 13 residues in the CDR3. Germline lookup yields CDR1 SGDLS and CDR2 YYNGEE. Deletions cut 3 bases from V and 10 bases from J, with 16 bases between. The CDR3 region is CASSAETGTRAFF. CDR3 in DNA: TGTGCCAGCAGCGCAGAAACAGGGACCCGAGCTTTCTTT.

The chain has TRBV20-1 and TRBJ2-5; 7 bases are shared with TRBD1. Germline V CDR1 and CDR2: DFQATT, SNEGSKA (reference sequence). With 3 bases clipped from V and 5 bases from J, the junction kept 9 bases outside the gene matches. There are 14 residues in the CDR3. CDR3 region: CSARIRGLVETQYF. The CDR3 bases are TGCAGTGCTAGGATTAGGGGGCTGGTGGAGACCCAGTACTTC.

The chain has TRBV6-1 and TRBJ1-3; the match to TRBD1 covers 7 bases. J lost 2 bases, V lost 6 bases, and 7 bases had no gene match. Germline V CDR1 and CDR2: MNHNS, SASEGT. There are 15 residues in the CDR3. The CDR3 DNA reads as TGTGCCAGCAGAGTCGACAGGGCTGCTGGAAACACCATATATTTT. Translated: CASRVDRAAGNTIYF.

The chain recombines TRBV5-4 with TRBJ1-6, with TRBD1 matching over 7 bases. The CDR3 runs 14 residues. Germline V gene lookup returns CDR1 SGHNT and CDR2 YYREEE (reference sequence). After removal of 4 bases from V and 10 bases from J, the junction contained 8 bases not matched to a gene. CDR3 sequence (DNA): TGTGCCAGCAGCCATTGGGACAGTCTATCACCCCTCCACTTT. Translating it yields CASSHWDSLSPLHF.

CDR3 in DNA: TGTGCCAGCAGTGGATGGACGGTGGAGCAGTACTTC. It specifies CASSGWTVEQYF. The V and J genes are TRBV6-1 and TRBJ2-7, with D hard to call. The CDR3 has 12 residues. Trimming removed 4 bases at V and 7 bases at J, with 11 bases between. Germline V CDR1 and CDR2: MNHNS, SASEGT.

The V call is TRBV5-6, the J call TRBJ1-2; D is uncertain. With 4 bases removed from V and 4 bases from J, the gap between germline ends came to 14 bases. The CDR3 spans 14 residues. Germline lookup yields CDR1 SGHDT and CDR2 YYEEEE. CDR3 amino acids: CASSRWGGSYGYTF. DNA of the CDR3: TGTGCCAGCAGCCGTTGGGGTGGGTCCTATGGCTACACCTTC.

This clonotype was counted ten times or more. The chain uses TRBV10-3 and TRBJ2-1; tentatively, D is TRBD2 (6 bases). Trimming cost V 0 bases and J 8 bases, with 14 bases left between them. The CDR3 length is 15 residues. Per the germline V gene, CDR1 is ENHRY and CDR2 is SYGVKD. This CDR3 reads CAISESSSGNDEQFF. CDR3 sequence (DNA): TGTGCCATCAGTGAGTCGAGTAGCGGCAATGATGAGCAGTTCTTC.

The chain carries TRBV10-3 and TRBJ1-6; 7 bases agree with TRBD1. The CDR3 has 15 residues. The V and J ends lost 4 bases and 6 bases, in that order; junction bases with no gene match: 6. Germline V gives CDR1 ENHRY, CDR2 SYGVKD. The CDR3 nucleotides read TGTGCCATCAGTGCAGACAGGGTTGGTAATTCACCCCTCCACTTT. This gives the protein CAISADRVGNSPLHF.

The rearrangement joins TRBV28 to TRBJ1-1; D may be TRBD1 (5 bases). The germline V and J ends were trimmed by 10 bases and 4 bases, with 10 bases remaining between them. The CDR3 extends over 11 amino acids. The germline V gene has CDR1 MDHEN and CDR2 SYDVKM. CDR3 nucleotide sequence: TGTGCCACCACGGGGCCCACTGAAGCTTTCTTT. Translated: CATTGPTEAFF.

This clonotype has a count of ten or more. J is TRBJ1-5 and V is TRBV12-3 or TRBV12-4, with 7 bases identical to TRBD1. The CDR3 extends over 15 amino acids. The ends lost 7 bases at V and 6 bases at J; junction bases unmatched: 12. The CDR3 nucleotides are TGTGCCAGCACTCTCAGACAGGGTTTAAGTCAGCCCCAGCATTTT. It encodes CASTLRQGLSQPQHF.

The chain employs TRBV5-1 and TRBJ1-6; TRBD1 agrees at 8 bases. This CDR3 spans 16 amino acids. Germline V gene data show CDR1 as SGHRS and CDR2 as YFSETQ. Trimming removed 5 bases from V and 6 bases from J; junction bases left unmatched: 10. CDR3 bases: TGCGCCAGCAGACAAACCGGGACAGGCCTTAATTCACCCCTCCACTTT. Translating gives CASRQTGTGLNSPLHF.

The chain couples TRBV29-1 to TRBJ2-1; 9 bases map to TRBD1. The J segment lost 9 bases and the V segment lost 8 bases, leaving 8 bases of the junction unmatched. The length of the CDR3 is 12 residues. Germline assignment: CDR1 SQVTM and CDR2 ANQGSEA. The CDR3 spells CSTRTGVAEQFF. In DNA, the CDR3 is TGCAGCACCCGGACAGGGGTGGCTGAGCAGTTCTTC.